The 16 T cell receptor beta chains presented below share a single source sample, sequenced in a study of technical replicates of blood from several donors. TCRdb keeps only in-frame clones here, not all; method: immunoSEQ multiplex PCR. Of about 14,000 clones in the sample, approximately 80% were seen once. The source material was PBMCs. The receptors here all came from a human donor in good health.

The chain couples TRBV6-1 to TRBJ2-1, with 8 bases aligning to TRBD2. The CDR3 runs 12 residues. The ends lost 7 bases at V and 15 bases at J; junction bases unmatched: 11. Germline CDR1 is MNHNS and CDR2 is SASEGT. The CDR3, as DNA: TGTGCCAGCACTCCCCGGGGGGGAAAGCCGTTCTTC. Its translation is CASTPRGGKPFF.

The rearrangement joins TRBV27 to TRBJ2-1; D is uncertain. The CDR3 covers 16 residues. Trimming pared 5 bases from V and 1 base from J, leaving 15 bases between. The V gene's germline CDR1 is MNHEY and CDR2 SMNVEV (reference sequence). The CDR3 DNA follows: TGTGCCAGCAGTCCCCAGAGGTTCCTATCCTACAATGAGCAGTTCTTC. Amino acid sequence: CASSPQRFLSYNEQFF.

The J gene is TRBJ1-2, the V gene TRBV29-1; no reliable D call. V lost 3 bases to trimming and J lost 5 bases, with 10 bases between them. The CDR3 covers 12 residues. The germline gives CDR1 SQVTM, CDR2 ANQGSEA. The CDR3 reads CSVDPTRYGYTF. The CDR3 DNA reads TGCAGCGTTGACCCGACACGTTATGGCTACACCTTC. The full variable domain, with the rest looked up from reference TRBV29-1 and TRBJ1-2, is SAVISQKPSRDICQRGTSLTIQCQVDSQVTMMFWYRQQPGQSLTLIATANQGSEATYESGFVIDKFPISRPNLTFSTLTVSNMSPEDSSIYLCSVDPTRYGYTFGSGTRLTVV.

The V and J genes are TRBV15 and TRBJ1-2; D is ambiguous. Germline V gene lookup returns CDR1 LNHNV and CDR2 YYDKDF (reference sequence). CDR3 size: 14 residues. Deletions cut 6 bases from V and 2 bases from J, with 13 bases between. CDR3 region: CATSPEGGNYGYTF. CDR3 coding DNA: TGTGCCACCAGTCCCGAGGGCGGAAACTATGGCTACACCTTC.

The chain carries TRBV7-9 and TRBJ2-6; 14 nucleotides line up with TRBD2. Germline values: CDR1 SEHNR, CDR2 FQNEAQ (reference sequence). This CDR3 has 16 amino acids. V shed 8 bases, J shed 2 bases, and the junction held 2 bases outside the gene matches. The CDR3 protein is CASSTSGGAGANVLTF. The DNA of the CDR3 is TGTGCCAGCTCGACTAGCGGGGGGGCTGGGGCCAACGTCCTGACTTTC.

The chain uses TRBV11-1 and TRBJ1-1; D is possibly TRBD1 (5 bases). CDR3 length: 12 amino acids. CDR1 and CDR2 (germline): SGHAT, FQDESV (reference sequence). Deletions cut 5 bases from V and 3 bases from J, with 7 bases between. CDR3 nucleotides: TGTGCCAGCAGCCTCAGGGACACTGAAGCTTTCTTT. Protein: CASSLRDTEAFF.

V usage is TRBV5-6 and J usage is TRBJ2-7, with TRBD2 as a possible D gene (6 bases). This CDR3 is 15 amino acids long. Trimming shortened V by 0 bases and J by 3 bases, and 13 bases separated the two germline ends. CDR1 is SGHDT and CDR2 is YYEEEE in the germline V gene. The CDR3 nucleotides read TGTGCCAGCAGCTTGGACGGGAGAGGGATCTACGAGCAGTACTTC. This encodes CASSLDGRGIYEQYF.

CDR3 protein: CASSTSGSFEQYF. CDR3 DNA sequence: TGTGCCAGTAGTACCAGCGGGAGTTTCGAGCAGTACTTC. The V call is TRBV19, the J call TRBJ2-7; 8 bases map to TRBD2. The CDR3 loop spans 13 amino acids. The V gene end was trimmed by 4 bases and the J gene end by 6 bases; junction bases not matched to a gene: 5. Germline V gene data show CDR1 as LNHDA and CDR2 as SQIVND (reference sequence).

V is TRBV25-1 and J is TRBJ1-3; D not certain. The CDR3 is made up of 16 amino acids. Germline V CDR1 and CDR2: MGHDK, SYGVNS. The V gene lost 2 bases and the J gene lost 1 base, with 12 bases spanning the gap. CDR3 region: CASSEDRRHSGNTIYF. The DNA of the CDR3 is TGTGCCAGCAGTGAAGATCGGCGGCATTCTGGAAACACCATATATTTT.

The chain carries TRBV9 and TRBJ2-3; TRBD2 agrees at 13 bases. The CDR3 length is 17 residues. Germline CDR1 is SGDLS and CDR2 is YYNGEE. Trimming cost V 3 bases and J 0 bases; bases outside gene matches: 4. CDR3 protein: CASSEGTSGTSTDTQYF. CDR3 nucleotide sequence: TGTGCCAGCAGCGAGGGGACTAGCGGGACGAGCACAGATACGCAGTATTTT.

V gene TRBV25-1 combines with J gene TRBJ2-7; 7 positions match TRBD2. The V and J ends lost 8 bases and 0 bases, in that order; junction bases with no gene match: 10. The length of the CDR3 is 15 residues. Germline V gene data show CDR1 as MGHDK and CDR2 as SYGVNS. The CDR3 protein is CASRRPGGGSYEQYF. DNA of the CDR3: TGTGCCAGCCGCCGCCCGGGGGGAGGCTCCTACGAGCAGTACTTC.

The CDR3 coding sequence is TGCGCCAGCAGCTTTGCGGGCCTCGAAGAGACCCAGTACTTC. It is translated as CASSFAGLEETQYF. The genes are TRBV5-1 and TRBJ2-5; D perhaps matches TRBD2 (5 bases). The V end lost 2 bases, the J end lost 3 bases, and 11 bases lay between the germline ends. This CDR3 comprises 14 residues. CDR1 is SGHRS and CDR2 is YFSETQ in the germline V gene.

This chain links TRBV4-1 with TRBJ2-1, with 10 bases matching TRBD2. The CDR3 consists of 15 residues. V was clipped by 0 bases and J by 4 bases; unmatched bases: 0. Germline values: CDR1 MGHRA, CDR2 YSYEKL. The DNA of the CDR3 is TGCGCCAGCAGCCAAGAACTAGCGGGGTACAATGAGCAGTTCTTC. Its protein is CASSQELAGYNEQFF.

This clone occurred once. The chain links TRBV6-1 to TRBJ2-2, with TRBD1 as a possible D gene (5 bases). Per germline, CDR1 MNHNS and CDR2 SASEGT. The CDR3 spans 13 residues. V was clipped by 8 bases and J by 3 bases, with 10 bases between them. CDR3 nucleotides: TGTGCCAGCTCAGGGCTCGACACCGGGGAGCTGTTTTTT. Its translation is CASSGLDTGELFF.

J is TRBJ2-1 and V is TRBV27; TRBD2 agrees at 13 bases. CDR1 is MNHEY and CDR2 is SMNVEV in the germline V gene (reference sequence). The V segment lost 1 base and the J segment 8 bases; nucleotides outside the gene matches: 14. This CDR3 is 19 amino acids long. The CDR3 coding sequence is TGTGCCAGCAGTTTATTCGGACTAGCGGGAGAGTGGGGAAGGGATGAGCAGTTCTTC. This encodes CASSLFGLAGEWGRDEQFF.

This clone came up once. The rearrangement uses TRBV28 and TRBJ1-2; no firm D call. The CDR3 is 12 residues long. Germline V CDR1 and CDR2: MDHEN, SYDVKM. V lost 3 bases and J 4 bases, leaving 6 bases between the germline ends. The CDR3 DNA reads TGTGCCAGCAGTTTCGGCGGCTATGGCTACACCTTC. Amino acid sequence: CASSFGGYGYTF.